This entry is about one TCR beta chain. Data came from immunoSEQ multiplex PCR; TCRdb stores just in-frame clones and leaves some out. This table holds some 360,000 clones, more than 75% found once. This sample was included in a study of blood T cell repertoires in COVID-19. Study as a whole: The analysed material was cDNA or gDNA that came from T cells, B-cell-depleted T cells, or PBMCs.

This CDR3 is 16 amino acids long. Germline-derived CDR1 and CDR2 are SGHNT and YYREEE (reference sequence). J gave up 4 bases and V 2 bases, and 8 bases lay outside the gene matches. The origin of this receptor is a woman aged 55-69 years with COVID-19, enrolled during active disease. The chain carries TRBV5-4 and TRBJ2-2; 7 bases fit TRBD1. Material for sequencing was peripheral blood. The CDR3 region is CASSLFDRAGTGELFF. In DNA, the CDR3 is TGTGCCAGCAGCTTATTTGACAGGGCAGGCACCGGGGAGCTGTTTTTT.